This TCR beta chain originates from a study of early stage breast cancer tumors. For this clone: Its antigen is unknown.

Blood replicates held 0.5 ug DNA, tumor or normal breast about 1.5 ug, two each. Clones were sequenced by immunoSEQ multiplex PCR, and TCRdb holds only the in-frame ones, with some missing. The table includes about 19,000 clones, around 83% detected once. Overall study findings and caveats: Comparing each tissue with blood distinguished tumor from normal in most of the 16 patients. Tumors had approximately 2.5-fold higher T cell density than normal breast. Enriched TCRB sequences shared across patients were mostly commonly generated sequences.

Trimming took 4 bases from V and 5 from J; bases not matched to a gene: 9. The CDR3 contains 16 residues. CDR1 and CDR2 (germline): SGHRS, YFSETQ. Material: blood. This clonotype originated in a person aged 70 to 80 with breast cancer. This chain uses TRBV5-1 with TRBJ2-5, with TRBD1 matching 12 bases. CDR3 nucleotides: TGCGCCAGCAGCCACCGGGACAGGGGGCAGCAGGAGACCCAGTACTTC. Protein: CASSHRDRGQQETQYF.